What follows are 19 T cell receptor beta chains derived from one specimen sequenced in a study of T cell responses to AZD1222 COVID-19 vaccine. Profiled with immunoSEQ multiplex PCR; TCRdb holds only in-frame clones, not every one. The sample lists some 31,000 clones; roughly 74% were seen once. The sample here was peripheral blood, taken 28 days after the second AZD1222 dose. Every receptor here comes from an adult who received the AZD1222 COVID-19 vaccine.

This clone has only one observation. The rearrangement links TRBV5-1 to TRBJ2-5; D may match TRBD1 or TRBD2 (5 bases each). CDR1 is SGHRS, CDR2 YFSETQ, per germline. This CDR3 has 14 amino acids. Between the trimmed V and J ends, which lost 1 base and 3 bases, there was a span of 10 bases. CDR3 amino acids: CASSLSQGEETQYF. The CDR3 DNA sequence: TGCGCCAGCAGCTTGTCCCAGGGAGAAGAGACCCAGTACTTC.

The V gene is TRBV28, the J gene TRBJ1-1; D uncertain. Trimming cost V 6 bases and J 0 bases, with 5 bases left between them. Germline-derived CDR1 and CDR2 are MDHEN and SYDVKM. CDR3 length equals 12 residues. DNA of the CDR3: TGTGCCAGCAGGATAATGAACACTGAAGCTTTCTTT. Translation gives CASRIMNTEAFF.

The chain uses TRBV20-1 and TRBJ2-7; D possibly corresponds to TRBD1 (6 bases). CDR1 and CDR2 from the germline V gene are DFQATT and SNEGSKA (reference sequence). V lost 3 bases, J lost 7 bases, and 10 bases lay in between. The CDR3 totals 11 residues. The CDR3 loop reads CSARRGFEQYF. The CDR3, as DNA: TGCAGTGCTAGGAGGGGGTTTGAGCAGTACTTC.

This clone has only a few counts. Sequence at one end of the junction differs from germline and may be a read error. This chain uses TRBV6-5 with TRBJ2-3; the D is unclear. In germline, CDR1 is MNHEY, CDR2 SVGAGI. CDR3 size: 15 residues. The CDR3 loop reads CASSDSRAVTDTQYF. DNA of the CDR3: TGTGCCAGCAGTGACTCTAGGGCTGTTACAGATACGCAGTATTTT.

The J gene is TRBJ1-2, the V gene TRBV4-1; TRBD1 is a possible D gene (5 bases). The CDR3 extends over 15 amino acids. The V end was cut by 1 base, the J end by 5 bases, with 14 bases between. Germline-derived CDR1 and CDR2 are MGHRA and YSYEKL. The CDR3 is CASSQGTGGNYGYTF. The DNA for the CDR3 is TGCGCCAGCAGCCAAGGAACTGGGGGTAATTATGGCTACACCTTC.

This chain's CDR3 is CASSPPGRAGQPQHF. The CDR3 bases are TGTGCCAGCAGTCCACCGGGTCGAGCAGGTCAGCCCCAGCATTTT. The rearrangement joins TRBV28 to TRBJ1-5, with unresolved D. The germline CDR1 and CDR2 sequences are MDHEN and SYDVKM. The CDR3 runs 15 residues. Deletions cut 5 bases from V and 6 bases from J, with 17 bases between.

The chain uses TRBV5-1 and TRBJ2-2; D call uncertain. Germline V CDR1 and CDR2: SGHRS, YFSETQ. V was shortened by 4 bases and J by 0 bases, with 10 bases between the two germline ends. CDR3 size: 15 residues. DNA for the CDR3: TGCGCCAGCAGCCTCCGCGGCGCGAACACCGGGGAGCTGTTTTTT. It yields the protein CASSLRGANTGELFF.

The CDR3: CASSPGQGGGWAFF. In DNA form, the CDR3 reads TGTGCCAGCTCTCCGGGACAGGGGGGAGGCTGGGCTTTCTTT. This chain uses TRBV18 with TRBJ1-1, with 11 positions matching TRBD1. CDR1 and CDR2 from the germline V gene are KGHSH and LQKENI. V lost 6 bases to trimming and J lost 11 bases; unmatched junction nucleotides: 11. The CDR3 has 14 residues.

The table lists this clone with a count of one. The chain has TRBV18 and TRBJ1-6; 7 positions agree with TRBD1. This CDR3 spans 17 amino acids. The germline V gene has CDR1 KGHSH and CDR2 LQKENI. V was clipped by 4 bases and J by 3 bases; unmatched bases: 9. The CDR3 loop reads CASSLAGQADYNSPLHF. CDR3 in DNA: TGTGCCAGCTCACTAGCCGGACAGGCCGACTATAATTCACCCCTCCACTTT.

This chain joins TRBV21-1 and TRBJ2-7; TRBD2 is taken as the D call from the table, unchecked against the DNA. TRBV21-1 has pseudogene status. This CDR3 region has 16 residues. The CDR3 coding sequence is TGTGCCAGCAGCAAAGGAGGGCGGGAGAAACCCTACGAGCAGTACGTC. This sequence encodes CASSKGGREKPYEQYV.

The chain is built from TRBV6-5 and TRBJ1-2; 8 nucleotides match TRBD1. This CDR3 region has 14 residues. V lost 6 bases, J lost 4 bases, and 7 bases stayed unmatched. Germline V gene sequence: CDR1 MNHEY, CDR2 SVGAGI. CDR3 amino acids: CASRHRGGTYGYTF. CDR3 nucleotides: TGTGCCAGCAGACACAGGGGGGGGACCTATGGCTACACCTTC.

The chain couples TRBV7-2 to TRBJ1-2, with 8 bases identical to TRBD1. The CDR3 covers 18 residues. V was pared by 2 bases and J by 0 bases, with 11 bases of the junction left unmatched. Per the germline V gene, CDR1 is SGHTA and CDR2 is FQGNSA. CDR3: CASSLTGDRQASNYGYTF. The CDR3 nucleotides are TGTGCCAGCAGCTTAACGGGGGACAGGCAGGCGTCTAACTATGGCTACACCTTC.

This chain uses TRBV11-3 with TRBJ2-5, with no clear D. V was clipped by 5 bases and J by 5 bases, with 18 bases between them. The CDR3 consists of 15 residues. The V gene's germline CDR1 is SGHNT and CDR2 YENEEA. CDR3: CASSPNPQRGETQYF. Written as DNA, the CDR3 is TGTGCCAGCAGCCCGAACCCCCAACGAGGCGAGACCCAGTACTTC.

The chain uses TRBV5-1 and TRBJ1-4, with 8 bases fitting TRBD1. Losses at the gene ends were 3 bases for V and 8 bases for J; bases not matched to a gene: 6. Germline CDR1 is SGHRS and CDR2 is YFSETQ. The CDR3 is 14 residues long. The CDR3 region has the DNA TGCGCCAGCAGCTCGGGACAGGAGGAGGAAAAACTGTTTTTT. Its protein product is CASSSGQEEEKLFF. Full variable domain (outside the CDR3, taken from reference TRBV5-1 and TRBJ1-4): KAGVTQTPRYLIKTRGQQVTLSCSPISGHRSVSWYQQTPGQGLQFLFEYFSETQRNKGNFPGRFSGRQFSNSRSEMNVSTLELGDSALYLCASSSGQEEEKLFFGSGTQLSVL.

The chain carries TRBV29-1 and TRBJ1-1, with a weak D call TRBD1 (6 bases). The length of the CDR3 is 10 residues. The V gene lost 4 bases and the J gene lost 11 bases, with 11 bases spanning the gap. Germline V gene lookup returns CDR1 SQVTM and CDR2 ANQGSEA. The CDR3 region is CSVGDTLAFF. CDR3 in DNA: TGCAGCGTTGGGGACACCCTGGCTTTCTTT.

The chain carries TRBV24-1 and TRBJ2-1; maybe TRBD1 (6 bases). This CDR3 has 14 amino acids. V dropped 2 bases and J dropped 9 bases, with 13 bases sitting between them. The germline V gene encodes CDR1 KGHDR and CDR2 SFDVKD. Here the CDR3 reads CATSDWVQGTEQFF. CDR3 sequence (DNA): TGTGCCACCAGTGATTGGGTACAGGGTACTGAGCAGTTCTTC.

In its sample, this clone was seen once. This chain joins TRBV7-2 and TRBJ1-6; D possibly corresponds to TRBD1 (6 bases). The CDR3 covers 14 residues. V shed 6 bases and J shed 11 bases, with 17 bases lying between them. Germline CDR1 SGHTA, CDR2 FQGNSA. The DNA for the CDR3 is TGTGCCAGCAGGCGAGACAGGCAGAATGCACCCCTCCACTTT. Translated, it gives CASRRDRQNAPLHF.

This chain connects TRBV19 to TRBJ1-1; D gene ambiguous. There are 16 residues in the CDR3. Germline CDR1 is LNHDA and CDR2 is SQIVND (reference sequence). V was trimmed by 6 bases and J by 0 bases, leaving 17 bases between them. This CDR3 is CASRDQGIRMNTEAFF. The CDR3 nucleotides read TGTGCCAGTAGGGACCAAGGGATAAGGATGAACACTGAAGCTTTCTTT.

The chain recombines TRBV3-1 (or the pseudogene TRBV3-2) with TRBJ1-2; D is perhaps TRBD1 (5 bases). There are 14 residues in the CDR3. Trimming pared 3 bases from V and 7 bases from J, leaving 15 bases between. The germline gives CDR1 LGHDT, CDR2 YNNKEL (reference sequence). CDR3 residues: CASSHQGIVGGYTF. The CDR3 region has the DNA TGTGCCAGCAGCCATCAGGGTATCGTGGGTGGCTACACCTTC.